This T cell receptor (beta chain) stems from a study of shared clonotypes between healthy human individuals. Across the study: The cohort had two women and a few men, ages 18 to 49. Three plates were used per donor for CD4 naive, three for CD4 memory, two for CD8 naive and one for CD8 memory.

Study-wide findings and caveats: Lower generation probabilities were found for non-shared clonotypes than for those shared by all four donors.

TCRdb keeps only in-frame clones here, not all; method: immunoSEQ multiplex PCR. The sample has 950,000 to 1,300,000 clones; roughly 70% are singletons. Germline-derived CDR1 and CDR2 are MNHNS and SASEGT. With 7 bases removed from V and 4 bases from J, the gap between germline ends came to 10 bases. The CDR3 sequence is 13 residues long. In the case of this clone: Its antigen is as yet unknown.

The TCR sequence derives from a man younger than 35 in good health. Sequencing was performed on memory CD4+ T cells sorted from blood. The subset was: CD45RA-negative fraction. V gene TRBV6-1 combines with J gene TRBJ1-4, with D uncertain. CDR3 protein: CASTWEGNEKLFF. For the CDR3, the DNA is TGTGCCAGCACTTGGGAGGGTAATGAAAAACTGTTTTTT.